Listed below are T cell receptor beta chains from one sample, sequenced in a study of human T cells and chemical hapten exposure. TCRdb itself ran the RACE reads through MiXCR, one entry per CDR3 protein. The sample carries fewer than 50,000 distinct CDR3 sequences, 6.5% to 8% recorded once. This specimen consisted of whole blood, obtained in connection with sensitization to the hapten diphenylcyclopropenone (DPC). The receptors come from a woman between 50 and 59 years old with alopecia areata. Some clones in this sample may be carry-over from other donors' samples. Each CDR3 is given with its conserved first and last residue. A D gene is named only where the DNA matches it firmly. Not every row has a clone size; where given, it reads once, few, many or a size class.

V gene	D gene	clone size	J gene	CDR3 protein	CDR3 DNA
TRBV5-1	TRBD1	many	TRBJ2-1	CASKRQGVYNEQFF	TGCGCCAGCAAGCGGCAGGGGGTTTACAATGAGCAGTTCTTC
TRBV28	TRBD1	many	TRBJ2-7	CASRGQGKYEQYF	TGTGCCAGCCGCGGACAGGGGAAGTACGAGCAGTACTTC
TRBV19	NA	many	TRBJ2-7	CASSIGRRSSYEQYF	TGTGCCAGTAGTATAGGACGGCGCAGCTCCTACGAGCAGTACTTC
TRBV30	NA	many	TRBJ2-6	CALPAAGSGANVLTF	TGTGCCCTCCCCGCGGCGGGGAGCGGGGCCAACGTCCTGACTTTC
TRBV28	TRBD1	few	TRBJ2-3	CASSPSGQGREDTQYF	TGTGCCAGCAGTCCTAGTGGACAGGGGCGGGAAGATACGCAGTATTTT
TRBV11-3	NA	many	TRBJ1-1	CASSLDLDLGAFF	TGTGCCAGCAGCTTAGATTTAGACCTGGGGGCTTTCTTT
TRBV7-6	NA	many	TRBJ2-3	CASSPHERAPTDTQYF	TGTGCCAGCAGCCCCCATGAGCGTGCACCCACAGATACGCAGTATTTT
TRBV7-3	NA	many	TRBJ2-2	CASSLGGLTNTGELFF	TGTGCCAGCAGCTTGGGGGGACTGACGAACACCGGGGAGCTGTTTTTT
TRBV5-4	TRBD1	many	TRBJ1-1	CASSWDSMNTEAFF	TGTGCCAGCAGTTGGGACAGTATGAACACTGAAGCTTTCTTT
TRBV25-1	NA	many	TRBJ1-5	CASSGAGGNQPQHF	TGTGCCAGCAGTGGGGCAGGGGGCAATCAGCCCCAGCATTTT
TRBV18	TRBD1	NA	TRBJ2-7	CASSPTGVEQYF	TGTGCCAGCTCACCAACAGGGGTCGAGCAGTACTTC
TRBV4-2	NA	many	TRBJ2-3	CASSQGGGNTDTQYF	TGTGCCAGCAGCCAAGGCGGAGGGAACACAGATACGCAGTATTTT
TRBV5-1	NA	many	TRBJ1-1	CASSLALGPNTEAFF	TGCGCCAGCAGCTTGGCCCTTGGGCCGAACACTGAAGCTTTCTTT
TRBV5-8	NA	many	TRBJ2-5	CASSAPVRGEETQYF	TGTGCCAGCAGCGCACCGGTCAGGGGTGAAGAGACCCAGTACTTC
TRBV7-2	NA	few	TRBJ2-1	CASSLQWGLGNEQFF	TGTGCCAGCAGCTTACAATGGGGGCTCGGGAATGAGCAGTTCTTC
TRBV5-4	NA	many	TRBJ2-3	CASSLARDTQYF	TGTGCCAGCAGCTTGGCAAGAGATACGCAGTATTTT
TRBV29-1	NA	many	TRBJ2-1	CSVDGWDLAYEQFF	TGCAGCGTTGATGGATGGGATCTAGCCTATGAGCAGTTCTTC
TRBV19	NA	many	TRBJ1-2	CASTREQRPNYGYTF	TGTGCCAGTACCCGGGAGCAGAGGCCTAACTATGGCTACACCTTC
TRBV10-2	NA	many	TRBJ2-7	CASRDSGAAEQYF	TGCGCCAGCAGGGACTCCGGGGCGGCAGAGCAGTACTTC
TRBV27	TRBD1	few	TRBJ2-7	CASSRTGASYEQYF	TGTGCCAGCAGTCGGACAGGGGCCTCCTACGAGCAGTACTTC
TRBV11-2	TRBD1	many	TRBJ2-7	CASSLGAGGREQYF	TGTGCCAGCAGCTTAGGTGCAGGGGGCCGCGAGCAGTACTTC
TRBV20-1	TRBD1	many	TRBJ2-7	CSCLTGTGLSEQYF	TGCAGTTGCCTCACCGGGACAGGGTTGTCCGAGCAGTACTTC
TRBV20-1	NA	many	TRBJ2-7	CSARDRASAYEQYF	TGCAGTGCTAGAGATCGGGCTAGCGCCTACGAGCAGTACTTC
TRBV12-3/TRBV12-4	TRBD1	many	TRBJ1-5	CASSSQGQGGQPQHF	TGTGCCAGCAGTTCCCAGGGACAGGGGGGGCAGCCCCAGCATTTT
TRBV12-3/TRBV12-4	TRBD1	many	TRBJ2-5	CASSGTARGTQYF	TGTGCCAGCAGCGGGACAGCCAGGGGGACCCAGTACTTC
TRBV4-3	NA	many	TRBJ1-2	CASSQGGRGTYGYTF	TGCGCCAGCAGCCAAGGGGGTCGGGGTACCTATGGCTACACCTTC
TRBV7-9	NA	few	TRBJ2-1	CASSLGVPFF	TGTGCCAGCAGCTTAGGCGTACCTTTCTTC
TRBV7-9	NA	many	TRBJ2-1	CASSQSEARGPRGSNEQFF	TGTGCCAGCAGCCAGTCGGAGGCGCGGGGTCCCCGAGGTTCGAATGAGCAGTTCTTC